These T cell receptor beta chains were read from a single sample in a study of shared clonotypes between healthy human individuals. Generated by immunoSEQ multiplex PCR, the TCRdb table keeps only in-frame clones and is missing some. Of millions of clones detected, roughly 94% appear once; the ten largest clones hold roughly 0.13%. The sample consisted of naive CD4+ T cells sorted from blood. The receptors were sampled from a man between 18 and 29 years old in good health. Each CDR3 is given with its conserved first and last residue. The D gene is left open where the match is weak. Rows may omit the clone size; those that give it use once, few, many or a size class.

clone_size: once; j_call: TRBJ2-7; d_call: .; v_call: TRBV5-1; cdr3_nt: TGCGCCAGCAGCACCCTATCGGGTCCAGGGAGCTCCTACGAGCAGTACTTC; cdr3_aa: CASSTLSGPGSSYEQYF
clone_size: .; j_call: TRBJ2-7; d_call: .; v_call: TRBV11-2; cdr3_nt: TGTGCCAGCAGCTTAGGTAGCAAACTTTTGCAGTACTTC; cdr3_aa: CASSLGSKLLQYF
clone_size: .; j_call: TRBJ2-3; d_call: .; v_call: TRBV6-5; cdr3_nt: TGTGCCAGCAGTGACTCCCTGGCCACAGATACGCAGTATTTT; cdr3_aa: CASSDSLATDTQYF
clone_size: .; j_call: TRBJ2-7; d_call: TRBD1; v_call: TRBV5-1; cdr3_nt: TGCGCCAGCAGCTTGGGCGGGGACAGGAGCAACGAGCAGTACTTC; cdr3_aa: CASSLGGDRSNEQYF
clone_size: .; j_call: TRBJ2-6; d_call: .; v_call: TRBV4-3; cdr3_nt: TGCGCCAGCAGCCAAGACGGCACCTCTGGGGCCAACGTCCTGACTTTC; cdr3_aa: CASSQDGTSGANVLTF
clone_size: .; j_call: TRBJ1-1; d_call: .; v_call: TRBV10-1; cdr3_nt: TGCGCCAGCAGTGAGTCGTCGCTCGGACGAAACACTGAAGCTTTCTTT; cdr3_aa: CASSESSLGRNTEAFF
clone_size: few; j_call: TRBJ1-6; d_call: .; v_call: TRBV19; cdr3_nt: TGTGCCAGTAGCCAGGGGCGAGGTTCACCCCTCCACTTT; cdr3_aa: CASSQGRGSPLHF
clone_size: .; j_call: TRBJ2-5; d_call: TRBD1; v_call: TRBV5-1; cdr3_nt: TGCGCCAGCAGCGGGACAGATCAAGAGACCCAGTACTTC; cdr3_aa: CASSGTDQETQYF
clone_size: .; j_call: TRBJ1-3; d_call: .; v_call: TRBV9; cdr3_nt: TGTGCCAGCAGCGTAGGGTCCGGGGCTGGAAACACCATATATTTT; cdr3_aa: CASSVGSGAGNTIYF
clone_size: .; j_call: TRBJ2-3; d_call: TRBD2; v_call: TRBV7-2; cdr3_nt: TGTGCCAGCAGCCTCAGCGGGAGACTCGAAGATACGCAGTATTTT; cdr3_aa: CASSLSGRLEDTQYF
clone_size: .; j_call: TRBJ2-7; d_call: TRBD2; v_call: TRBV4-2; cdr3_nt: TGTGCCAGCAGCCAGGGACTAGCGGGTATTGAGCAGTACTTC; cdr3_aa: CASSQGLAGIEQYF
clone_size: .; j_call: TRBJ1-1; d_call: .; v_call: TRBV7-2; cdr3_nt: TGTGCCAGCAGTGTTCAGGGAGGCACTGAAGCTTTCTTT; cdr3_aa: CASSVQGGTEAFF
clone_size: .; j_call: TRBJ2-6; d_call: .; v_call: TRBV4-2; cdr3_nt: TGTGCCAGCAGCCCCGATGCGCAGGGCGTAGGGGCCAACGTCCTGACTTTC; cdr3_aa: CASSPDAQGVGANVLTF
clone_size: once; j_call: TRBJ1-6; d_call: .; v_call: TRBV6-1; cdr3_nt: TGTGCCAGCAGTGATAAGTTTTTTGGATCACCCCTCCACTTT; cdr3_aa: CASSDKFFGSPLHF
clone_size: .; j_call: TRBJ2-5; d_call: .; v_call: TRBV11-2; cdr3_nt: TGTGCCAGCAGCTTTATCTCCGGGGCCCAGTACTTC; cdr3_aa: CASSFISGAQYF
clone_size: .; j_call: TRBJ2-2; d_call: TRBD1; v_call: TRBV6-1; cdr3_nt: TGTGCCAGCAGGGGGGACAGCGGGGAGCTGTTTTTT; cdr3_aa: CASRGDSGELFF
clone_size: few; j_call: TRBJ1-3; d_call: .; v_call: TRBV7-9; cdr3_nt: TGTGCCAGCAGCTTGGGGGCTGGAAACACCATATATTTT; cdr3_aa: CASSLGAGNTIYF
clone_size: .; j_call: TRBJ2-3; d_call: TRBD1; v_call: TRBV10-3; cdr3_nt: TGTGCCACCACAGGGGGATTTGGTCGTGATACGCAGTATTTT; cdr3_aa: CATTGGFGRDTQYF
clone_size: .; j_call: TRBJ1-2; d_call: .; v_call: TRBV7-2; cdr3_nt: TGTGCCAGCAGCACCCAACCGGGCCTAAGCTACTATGGCTACACCTTC; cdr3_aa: CASSTQPGLSYYGYTF
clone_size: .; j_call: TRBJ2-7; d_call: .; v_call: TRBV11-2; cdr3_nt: TGTGCCAGCAGCCCAGAGGGGACGGAACGGGACGAGCAGTACTTC; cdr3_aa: CASSPEGTERDEQYF
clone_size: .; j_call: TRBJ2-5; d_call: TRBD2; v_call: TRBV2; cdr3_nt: TGTGCCAGCAGAGAGCGGGGAGAGACCCAGTACTTC; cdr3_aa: CASRERGETQYF
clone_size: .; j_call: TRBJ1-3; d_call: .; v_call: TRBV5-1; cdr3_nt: TGCGCCAGCAGCCCGGACGGATCACGTCAGAGCTCTGGAAACACCATATATTTT; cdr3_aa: CASSPDGSRQSSGNTIYF
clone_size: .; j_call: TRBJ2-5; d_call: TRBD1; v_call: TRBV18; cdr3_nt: TGTGCCAGCTCACCACCAATGACAGGGTTGTACCAAGAGACCCAGTACTTC; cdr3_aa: CASSPPMTGLYQETQYF
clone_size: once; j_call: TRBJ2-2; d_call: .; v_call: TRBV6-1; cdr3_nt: TGTGCCAGCAGTTGGTGGGAGTTGTACACCGGGGAGCTGTTTTTT; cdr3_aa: CASSWWELYTGELFF
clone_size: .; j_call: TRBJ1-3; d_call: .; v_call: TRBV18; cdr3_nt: TGTGCCAGCTCACCAACCGGTTTTTCTGGAAACACCATATATTTT; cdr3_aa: CASSPTGFSGNTIYF
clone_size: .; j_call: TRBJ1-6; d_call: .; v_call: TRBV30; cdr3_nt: TGTGCCTGGAGTGGCCAGGGGAATTCACCCCTCCACTTT; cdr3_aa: CAWSGQGNSPLHF
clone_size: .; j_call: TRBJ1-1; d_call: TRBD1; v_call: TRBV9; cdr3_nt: TGTGCCAGCAGCGTTGGACAGGGGCTTGAAGCTTTCTTT; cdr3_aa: CASSVGQGLEAFF
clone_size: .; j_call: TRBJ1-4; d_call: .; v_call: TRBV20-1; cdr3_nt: TGCAGTGTTCAGGGAGGGCCAAAATTGTTTTTT; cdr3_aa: CSVQGGPKLFF
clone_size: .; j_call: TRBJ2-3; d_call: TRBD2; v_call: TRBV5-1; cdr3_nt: TGCGCCAGCAGCTCCGGACTAGCGGGGACTAGCACAGATACGCAGTATTTT; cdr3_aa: CASSSGLAGTSTDTQYF
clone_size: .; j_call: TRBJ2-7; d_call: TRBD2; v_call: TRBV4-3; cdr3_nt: TGCGCCAGCAGCCAAGAGCCAGCGGGAGGCGACGAGCAGTACTTC; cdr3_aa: CASSQEPAGGDEQYF
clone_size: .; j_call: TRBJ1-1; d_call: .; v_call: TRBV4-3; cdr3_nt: TGCGCCAGCAGCCAATCTGTGAGCACTGAAGCTTTCTTT; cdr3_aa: CASSQSVSTEAFF
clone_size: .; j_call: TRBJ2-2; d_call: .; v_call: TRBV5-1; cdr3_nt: TGCGCCAGCAGCTTGACGGTAGGGGTAACCGGGGAGCTGTTTTTT; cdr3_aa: CASSLTVGVTGELFF
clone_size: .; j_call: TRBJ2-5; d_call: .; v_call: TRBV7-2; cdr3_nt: TGTGCCAGCAGCTTAGCGGGGGAACACCAAGAGACCCAGTACTTC; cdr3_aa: CASSLAGEHQETQYF
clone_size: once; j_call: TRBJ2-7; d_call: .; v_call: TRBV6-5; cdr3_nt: TGTGCCAGCAGTTACTCAACGGGAGCAGCCTACGAGCAGTACTTC; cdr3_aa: CASSYSTGAAYEQYF
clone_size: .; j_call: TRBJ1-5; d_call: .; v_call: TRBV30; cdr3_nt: TGTGCCTGGAGTGGTGGCAAGATTTATAGCAATCAGCCCCAGCATTTT; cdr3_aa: CAWSGGKIYSNQPQHF
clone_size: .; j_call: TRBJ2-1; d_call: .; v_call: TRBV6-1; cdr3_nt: TGTGCCAGCAGTTTTTATTACAATGAGCAGTTCTTC; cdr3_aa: CASSFYYNEQFF
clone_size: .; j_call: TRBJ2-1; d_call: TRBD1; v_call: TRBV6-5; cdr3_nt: TGTGCCAGCAGTTCCTCAAGGCAGGGGGCTTACAATGAGCAGTTCTTC; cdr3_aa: CASSSSRQGAYNEQFF